The present T cell receptor beta chain was sequenced within a study of cytomegalovirus exposure and HLA in healthy donors. The overall study: As released early, the data held roughly 85 million unique TCRs from HLA-typed donors. Whole-study results and caveats: A later analysis showed HLA-associated TCR beta chains outstripping equally common others in clonal expansion.

13 Jbeta primers and 60 Vbeta primers were used for the PCR. Profiled with immunoSEQ multiplex PCR; TCRdb holds only in-frame clones, not every one. The table has about 160,000 clones, over 70% seen once. In this sample, this clone turned up a few times. What it binds is not known. V was clipped by 2 bases and J by 12 bases; unmatched bases: 16. The germline V gene encodes CDR1 KGHSH and CDR2 LQKENI. CDR3 size: 16 residues. The chain combines TRBV18 with TRBJ1-1, with 9 bases that match TRBD1. The sample consisted of PBMCs. This TCR was recovered from a man aged 18-30 years in good health and CMV-seropositive. The CDR3 reads CASSPYAGGDRVITFF. CDR3 DNA sequence: TGTGCCAGCTCACCATACGCCGGTGGGGACAGGGTGATAACTTTCTTT.